This section outlines one T cell receptor (beta chain) sequence together with its context. This may come from a read error, since a much larger clone is one base off. TCRdb re-called the PCR reads through MiXCR, storing one row per CDR3 protein. The data contain about 330,000 distinct CDR3 sequences, roughly a quarter of them singletons. The germline V gene encodes CDR1 MGHRA and CDR2 YSYEKL. The length of the CDR3 is 14 residues. V was trimmed by 4 bases and J by 4 bases, leaving 12 bases between them. This sample is drawn from a study of molecular identifiers for immune sequencing clone quantification. Each library that profiled naive CD8 cells came from around 18,000 to 910,000 sorted cells with 10%, 30% or 50% RNA. Based on a CD8+CD4-CCR7+CD45RA+ profile, naive CD8 T cells were sorted.

This clonotype was sampled from a human donor in good health. Some libraries in this study had Jurkat cell RNA spiked in. Sequenced sample: naive CD8+ T cells from blood, with Jurkat cell RNA spiked in. Subset given: FACS-sorted CD8+CD4-CCR7+CD45RA+ naive T cells. The V gene is TRBV4-1, the J gene TRBJ2-3; no clear D. The CDR3 spells CASSPPGPADTQYF. DNA of the CDR3: TGCGCCAGCAGCCCCCCCGGCCCAGCAGATACGCAGTATTTT.